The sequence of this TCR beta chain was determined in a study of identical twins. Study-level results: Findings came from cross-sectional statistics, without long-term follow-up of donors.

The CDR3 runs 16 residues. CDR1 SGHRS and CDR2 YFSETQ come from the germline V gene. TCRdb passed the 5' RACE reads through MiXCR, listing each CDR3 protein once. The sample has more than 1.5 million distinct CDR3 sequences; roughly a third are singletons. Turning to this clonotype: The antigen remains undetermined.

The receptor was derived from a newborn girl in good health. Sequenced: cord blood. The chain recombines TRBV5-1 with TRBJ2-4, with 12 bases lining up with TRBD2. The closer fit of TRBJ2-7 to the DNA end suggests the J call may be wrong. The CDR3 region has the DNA TGCGCCAGCAGCTTTCGTGGACTAGCGGGGTCGGGCGAGCAGTACTTC. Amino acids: CASSFRGLAGSGEQYF.